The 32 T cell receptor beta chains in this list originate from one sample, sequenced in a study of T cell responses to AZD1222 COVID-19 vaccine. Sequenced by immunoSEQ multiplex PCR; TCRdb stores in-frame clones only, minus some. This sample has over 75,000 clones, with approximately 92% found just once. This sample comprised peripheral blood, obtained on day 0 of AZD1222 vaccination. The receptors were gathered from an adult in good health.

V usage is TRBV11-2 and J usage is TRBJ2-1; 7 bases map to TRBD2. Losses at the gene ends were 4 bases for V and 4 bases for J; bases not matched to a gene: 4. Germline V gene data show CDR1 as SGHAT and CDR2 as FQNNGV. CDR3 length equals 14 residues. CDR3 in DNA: TGTGCCAGCAGCTCTCCCGGGGGGTACAATGAGCAGTTCTTC. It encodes CASSSPGGYNEQFF.

CDR3 sequence: CASSSGHSSYNSPLHF. CDR3 in DNA: TGTGCCAGCAGCTCCGGACATAGCTCCTATAATTCACCCCTCCACTTT. The chain combines TRBV5-8 with TRBJ1-6; D is perhaps TRBD1 (5 bases). The CDR3 is 16 residues long. Germline V gene data show CDR1 as SGHTS and CDR2 as YDEGEE. V was shortened by 3 bases and J by 0 bases, with 10 bases between the two germline ends.

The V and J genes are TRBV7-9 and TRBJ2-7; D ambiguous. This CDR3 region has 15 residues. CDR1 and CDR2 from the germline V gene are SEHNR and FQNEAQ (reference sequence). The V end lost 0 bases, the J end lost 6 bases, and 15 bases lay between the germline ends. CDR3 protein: CASSLAVLLNPEQYF. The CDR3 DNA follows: TGTGCCAGCAGCTTAGCGGTACTTCTTAACCCCGAGCAGTACTTC.

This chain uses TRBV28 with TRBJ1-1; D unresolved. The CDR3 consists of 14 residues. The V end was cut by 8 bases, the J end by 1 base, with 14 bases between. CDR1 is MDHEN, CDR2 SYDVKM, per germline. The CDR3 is CASGSIYGNTEAFF. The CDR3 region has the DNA TGTGCCAGCGGCTCAATTTATGGGAACACTGAAGCTTTCTTT.

The CDR3 coding sequence is TGCGCCAGCAGCCCCCAGGGGCAGCGCGGGGATACGCAGTATTTT. It translates to CASSPQGQRGDTQYF. The rearrangement uses TRBV4-1 and TRBJ2-3, with a weak D call TRBD1 (6 bases). The CDR3 contains 15 residues. Germline CDR1 reads MGHRA; CDR2 reads YSYEKL. The germline V and J ends were trimmed by 4 bases and 6 bases, with 17 bases remaining between them.

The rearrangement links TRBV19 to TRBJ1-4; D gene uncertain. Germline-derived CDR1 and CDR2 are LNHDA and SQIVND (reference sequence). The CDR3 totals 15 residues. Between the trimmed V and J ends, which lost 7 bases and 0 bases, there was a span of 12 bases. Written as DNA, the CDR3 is TGTGCCAGTAAAGGGAGGAATCCAACTAATGAAAAACTGTTTTTT. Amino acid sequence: CASKGRNPTNEKLFF.

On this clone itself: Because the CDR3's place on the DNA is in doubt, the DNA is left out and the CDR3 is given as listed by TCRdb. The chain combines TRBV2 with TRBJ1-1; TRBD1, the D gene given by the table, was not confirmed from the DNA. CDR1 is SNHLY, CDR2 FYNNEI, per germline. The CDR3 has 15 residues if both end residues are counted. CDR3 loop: CASSSSGHLNTEAFF.

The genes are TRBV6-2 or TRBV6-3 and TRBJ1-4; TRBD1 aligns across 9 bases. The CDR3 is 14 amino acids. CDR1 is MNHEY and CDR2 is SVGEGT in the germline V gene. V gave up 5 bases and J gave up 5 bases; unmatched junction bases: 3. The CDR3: CASSRDRANEKLFF. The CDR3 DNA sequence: TGTGCCAGCAGTCGGGACAGGGCCAATGAAAAACTGTTTTTT.

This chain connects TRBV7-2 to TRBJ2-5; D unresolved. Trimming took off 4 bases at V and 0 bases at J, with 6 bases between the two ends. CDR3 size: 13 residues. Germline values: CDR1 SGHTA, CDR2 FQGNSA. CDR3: CASSSQDQETQYF. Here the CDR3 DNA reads TGTGCCAGCAGCTCCCAGGACCAAGAGACCCAGTACTTC.

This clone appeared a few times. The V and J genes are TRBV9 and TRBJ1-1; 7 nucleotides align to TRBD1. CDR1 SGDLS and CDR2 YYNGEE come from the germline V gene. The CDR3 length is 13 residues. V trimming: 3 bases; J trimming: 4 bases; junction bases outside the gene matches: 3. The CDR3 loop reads CASSGPGGTEAFF. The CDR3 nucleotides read TGTGCCAGCAGCGGCCCAGGGGGCACTGAAGCTTTCTTT.

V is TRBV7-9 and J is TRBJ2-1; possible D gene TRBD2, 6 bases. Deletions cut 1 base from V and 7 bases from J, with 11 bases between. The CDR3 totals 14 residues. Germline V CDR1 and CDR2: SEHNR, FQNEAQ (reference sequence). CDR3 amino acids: CASSLGGGPNEQFF. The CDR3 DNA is TGTGCCAGCAGCTTAGGGGGAGGCCCGAATGAGCAGTTCTTC.

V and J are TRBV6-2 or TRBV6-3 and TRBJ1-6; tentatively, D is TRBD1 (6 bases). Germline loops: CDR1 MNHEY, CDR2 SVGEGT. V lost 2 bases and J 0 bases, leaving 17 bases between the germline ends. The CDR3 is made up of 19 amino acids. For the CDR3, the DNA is TGTGCCAGCAGTTACCCCGGACAGCGTCGGAGCTCCTATAATTCACCCCTCCACTTT. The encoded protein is CASSYPGQRRSSYNSPLHF.

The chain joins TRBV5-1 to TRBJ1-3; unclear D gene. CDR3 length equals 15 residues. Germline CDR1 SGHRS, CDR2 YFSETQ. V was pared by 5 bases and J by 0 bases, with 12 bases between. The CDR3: CASSQTQNSGNTIYF. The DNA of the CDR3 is TGCGCCAGCAGTCAGACACAGAACTCTGGAAACACCATATATTTT.

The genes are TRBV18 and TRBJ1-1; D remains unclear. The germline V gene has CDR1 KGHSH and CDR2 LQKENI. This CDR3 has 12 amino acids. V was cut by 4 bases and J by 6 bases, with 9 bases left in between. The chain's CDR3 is CASSRRGAEAFF. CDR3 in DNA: TGTGCCAGCTCACGTCGAGGAGCTGAAGCTTTCTTT.

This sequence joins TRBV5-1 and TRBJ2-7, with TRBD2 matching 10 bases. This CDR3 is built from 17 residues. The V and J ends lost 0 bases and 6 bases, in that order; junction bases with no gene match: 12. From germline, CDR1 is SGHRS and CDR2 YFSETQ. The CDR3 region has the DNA TGCGCCAGCAGCTTGGCCGTCGCTAGCGGGAGAGGGAGCGAGCAGTACTTC. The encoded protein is CASSLAVASGRGSEQYF.

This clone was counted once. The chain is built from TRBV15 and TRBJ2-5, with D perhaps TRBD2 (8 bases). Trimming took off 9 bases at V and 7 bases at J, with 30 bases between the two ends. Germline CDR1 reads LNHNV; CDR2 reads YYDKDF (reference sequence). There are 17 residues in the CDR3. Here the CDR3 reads CATKSGTAGEVQGTQYF. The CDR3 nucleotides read TGTGCCACTAAAAGTGGGACAGCGGGAGAGGTCCAGGGGACCCAGTACTTC.

The CDR3 here is CASSEVGAREKLFF. CDR3 in DNA: TGTGCCAGCAGTGAAGTTGGGGCGAGGGAAAAACTGTTTTTT. The V and J genes are TRBV6-1 and TRBJ1-4; tentatively, D is TRBD1 (5 bases). V was clipped by 1 base and J by 8 bases, with 11 bases between them. Germline assignment: CDR1 MNHNS and CDR2 SASEGT. This CDR3 comprises 14 residues.

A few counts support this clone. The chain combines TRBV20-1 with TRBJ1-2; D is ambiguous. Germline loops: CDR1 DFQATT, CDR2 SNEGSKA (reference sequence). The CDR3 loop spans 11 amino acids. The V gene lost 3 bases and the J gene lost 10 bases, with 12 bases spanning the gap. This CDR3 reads CSASAPRVYTF. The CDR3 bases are TGCAGTGCTAGTGCACCACGAGTCTACACCTTC.

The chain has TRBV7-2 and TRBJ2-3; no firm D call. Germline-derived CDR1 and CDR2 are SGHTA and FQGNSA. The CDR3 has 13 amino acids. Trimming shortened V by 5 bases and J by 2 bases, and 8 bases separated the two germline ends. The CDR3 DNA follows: TGTGCCAGCAGCACTCTCCCCACAGATACGCAGTATTTT. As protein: CASSTLPTDTQYF.

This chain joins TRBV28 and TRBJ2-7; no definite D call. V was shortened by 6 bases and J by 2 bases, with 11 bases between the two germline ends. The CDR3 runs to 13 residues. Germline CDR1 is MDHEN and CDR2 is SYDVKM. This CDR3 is CASSDHRAYEQYF. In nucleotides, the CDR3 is TGTGCCAGCAGCGACCACCGGGCCTACGAGCAGTACTTC.

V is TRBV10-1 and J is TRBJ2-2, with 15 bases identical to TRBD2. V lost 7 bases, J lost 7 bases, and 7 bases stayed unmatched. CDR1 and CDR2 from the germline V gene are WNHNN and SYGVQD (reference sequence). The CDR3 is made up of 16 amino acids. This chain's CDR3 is CASTSGLAGGIGELFF. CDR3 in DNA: TGCGCCAGCACCAGCGGACTAGCGGGAGGGATCGGGGAGCTGTTTTTT.

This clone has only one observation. CDR3 region: CSASSPKLYTGYTF. In nucleotides, the CDR3 is TGCAGTGCTAGTTCCCCCAAACTCTATACTGGCTACACCTTC. The chain carries TRBV20-1 and TRBJ1-2; D gene uncertain. Germline CDR1 reads DFQATT; CDR2 reads SNEGSKA (reference sequence). Trimming cost V 3 bases and J 7 bases, with 18 bases left between them. This CDR3 contains 14 residues.

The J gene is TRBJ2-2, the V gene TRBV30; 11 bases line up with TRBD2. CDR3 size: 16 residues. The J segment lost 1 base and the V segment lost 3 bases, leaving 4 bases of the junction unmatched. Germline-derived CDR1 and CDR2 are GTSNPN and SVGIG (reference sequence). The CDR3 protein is CAWRSGTSGNTGELFF. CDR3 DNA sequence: TGTGCCTGGAGGAGCGGGACTAGCGGGAACACCGGGGAGCTGTTTTTT. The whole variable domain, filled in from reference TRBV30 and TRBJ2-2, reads SQTIHQWPATLVQPVGSPLSLECTVEGTSNPNLYWYRQAAGRGLQLLFYSVGIGQISSEVPQNLSASRPQDRQFILSSKKLLLSDSGFYLCAWRSGTSGNTGELFFGEGSRLTVL.

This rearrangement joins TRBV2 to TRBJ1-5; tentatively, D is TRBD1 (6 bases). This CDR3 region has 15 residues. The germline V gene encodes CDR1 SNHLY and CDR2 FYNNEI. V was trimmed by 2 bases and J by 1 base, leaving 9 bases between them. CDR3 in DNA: TGTGCCAGCAGTGAAACCAGGGGAAGCAATCAGCCCCAGCATTTT. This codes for CASSETRGSNQPQHF.

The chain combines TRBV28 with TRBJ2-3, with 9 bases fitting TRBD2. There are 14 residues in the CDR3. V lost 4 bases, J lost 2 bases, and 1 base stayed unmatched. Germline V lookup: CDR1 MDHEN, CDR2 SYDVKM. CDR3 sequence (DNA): TGTGCCAGCAGTTCTAGCGGGATCACAGATACGCAGTATTTT. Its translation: CASSSSGITDTQYF. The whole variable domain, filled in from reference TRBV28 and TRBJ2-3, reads DVKVTQSSRYLVKRTGEKVFLECVQDMDHENMFWYRQDPGLGLRLIYFSYDVKMKEKGDIPEGYSVSREKKERFSLILESASTNQTSMYLCASSSSGITDTQYFGPGTRLTVL.

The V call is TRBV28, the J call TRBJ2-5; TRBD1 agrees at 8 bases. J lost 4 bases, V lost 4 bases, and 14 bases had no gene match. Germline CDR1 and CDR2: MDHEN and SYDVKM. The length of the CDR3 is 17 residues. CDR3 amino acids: CASSSIAYGTGGETQYF. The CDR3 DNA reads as TGTGCCAGCAGTTCAATAGCCTATGGGACAGGAGGAGAGACCCAGTACTTC. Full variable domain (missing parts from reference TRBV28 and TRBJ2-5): DVKVTQSSRYLVKRTGEKVFLECVQDMDHENMFWYRQDPGLGLRLIYFSYDVKMKEKGDIPEGYSVSREKKERFSLILESASTNQTSMYLCASSSIAYGTGGETQYFGPGTRLLVL.

CDR3 loop: CASSAPTSDTSGPDTQYF. CDR3 DNA: TGTGCCAGCAGCGCCCCGACTAGCGATACCTCCGGCCCAGATACGCAGTATTTT. The chain has TRBV9 and TRBJ2-3; TRBD2 agrees at 8 bases. Trimming cost V 3 bases and J 4 bases; bases outside gene matches: 16. This CDR3 is built from 18 residues. In germline, CDR1 is SGDLS, CDR2 YYNGEE.

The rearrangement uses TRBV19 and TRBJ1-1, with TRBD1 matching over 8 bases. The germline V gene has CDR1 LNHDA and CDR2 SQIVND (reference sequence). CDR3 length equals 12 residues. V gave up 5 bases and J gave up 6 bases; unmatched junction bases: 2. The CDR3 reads CASSGQGPEAFF. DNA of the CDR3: TGTGCCAGTAGTGGACAGGGCCCTGAAGCTTTCTTT.

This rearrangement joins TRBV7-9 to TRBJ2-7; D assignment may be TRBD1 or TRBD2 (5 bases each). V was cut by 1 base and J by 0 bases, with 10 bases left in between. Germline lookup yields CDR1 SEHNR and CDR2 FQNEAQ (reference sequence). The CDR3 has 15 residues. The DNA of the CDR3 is TGTGCCAGCAGCTTAGTGGGGGTCCCCTCCTACGAGCAGTACTTC. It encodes CASSLVGVPSYEQYF.

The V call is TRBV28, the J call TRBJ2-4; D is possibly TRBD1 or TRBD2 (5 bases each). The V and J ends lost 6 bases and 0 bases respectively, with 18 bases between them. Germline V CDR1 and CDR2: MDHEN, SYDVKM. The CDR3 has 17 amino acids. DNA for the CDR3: TGTGCCAGCAGCCCCTCCTATGAGGGGTCAGCCAAAAACATTCAGTACTTC. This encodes CASSPSYEGSAKNIQYF.

The DNA for the CDR3 is TGTGCCGGCGCTTTCGGGGGAACGAATCAGCCCCAGCATTTT. It codes for CAGAFGGTNQPQHF. The chain has TRBV2 and TRBJ1-5; possibly TRBD1 for D (5 bases). Per germline, CDR1 SNHLY and CDR2 FYNNEI. This CDR3 spans 14 amino acids. V was shortened by 11 bases and J by 4 bases, with 18 bases between the two germline ends.

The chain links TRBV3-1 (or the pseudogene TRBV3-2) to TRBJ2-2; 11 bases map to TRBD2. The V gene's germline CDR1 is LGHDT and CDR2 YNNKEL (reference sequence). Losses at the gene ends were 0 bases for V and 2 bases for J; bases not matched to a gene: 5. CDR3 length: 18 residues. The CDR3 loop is CASSQDRGLAVNTGELFF. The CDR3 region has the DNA TGTGCCAGCAGCCAAGACAGGGGACTAGCGGTTAACACCGGGGAGCTGTTTTTT.